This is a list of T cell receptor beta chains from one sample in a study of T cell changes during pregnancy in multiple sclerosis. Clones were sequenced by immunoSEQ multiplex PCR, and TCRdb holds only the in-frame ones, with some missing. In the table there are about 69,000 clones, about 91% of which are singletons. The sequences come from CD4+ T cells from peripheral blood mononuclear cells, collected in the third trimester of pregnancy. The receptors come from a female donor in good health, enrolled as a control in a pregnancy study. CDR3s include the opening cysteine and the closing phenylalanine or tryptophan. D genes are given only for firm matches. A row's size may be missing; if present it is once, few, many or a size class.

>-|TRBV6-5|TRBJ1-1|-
TGTGCCAGCAGTTCCCCGACAGGACCAAACACTGAAGCTTTCTTT
CASSSPTGPNTEAFF
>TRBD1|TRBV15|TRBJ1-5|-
TGTGCCACCAGCAGGCGGGGGACAGGGAGGAATCAGCCCCAGCATTTT
CATSRRGTGRNQPQHF
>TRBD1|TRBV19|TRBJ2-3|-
TGTGCCAGTAGTCTTCGACAGGGGCCAGATACGCAGTATTTT
CASSLRQGPDTQYF
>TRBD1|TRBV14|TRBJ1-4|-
TGTGCCAGCAGCCAAGATCCAGGGACAGGGAGGAAAAAACTGTTTTTT
CASSQDPGTGRKKLFF
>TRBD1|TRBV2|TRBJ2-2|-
TGTGCCAGCAGTTTCGATCAGGGGGCGTACACCGGGGAGCTGTTTTTT
CASSFDQGAYTGELFF
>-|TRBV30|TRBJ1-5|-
TGTGCCTGGAGTTCAGGGCTCGGGCAGCCCCAGCATTTT
CAWSSGLGQPQHF
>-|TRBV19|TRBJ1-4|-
TGTGCCAGTAGGTTAGCTTATGCAACTAATGAAAAACTGTTTTTT
CASRLAYATNEKLFF
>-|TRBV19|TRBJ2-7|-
TGTGCCAGTAGTGGCAGGTCGAGCTCCTACGAGCAGTACTTC
CASSGRSSSYEQYF
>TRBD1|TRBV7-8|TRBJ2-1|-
TGTGCCAGCAGCCCCCAGGGGGTGGCCTACAATGAGCAGTTCTTC
CASSPQGVAYNEQFF
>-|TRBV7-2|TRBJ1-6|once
TGTGCCAGCAGGCTGAGACGGACAAATAATTCACCCCTCCACTTT
CASRLRRTNNSPLHF
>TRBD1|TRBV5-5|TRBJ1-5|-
TGTGCCAGCAGCTACGAGACAGGGGTATTGAGGAATCAGCCCCAGCATTTT
CASSYETGVLRNQPQHF
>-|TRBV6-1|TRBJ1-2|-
TGTGCCAGCCTCAAGCCCGGGGAGGGGAGAGGCTACACCTTC
CASLKPGEGRGYTF
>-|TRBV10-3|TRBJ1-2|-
TGTGCCATCAGTGGACAGAACTATGGCTACACCTTC
CAISGQNYGYTF
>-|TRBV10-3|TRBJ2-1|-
TGTGCCATCAGTGACTATGGAGGGGACGCTGAGCAGTTCTTC
CAISDYGGDAEQFF
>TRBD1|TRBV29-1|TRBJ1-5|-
TGCAGCGTTGAATGGGGACAGGGGGTCGGGGCCCAGCATTTT
CSVEWGQGVGAQHF
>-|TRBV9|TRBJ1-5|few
TGTGCCAGCAGCGTGACAGGTGGTAATCAGCCCCAGCATTTT
CASSVTGGNQPQHF
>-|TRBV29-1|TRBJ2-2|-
TGCAGCGTCCATTTCACCGGGGAGCTGTTTTTT
CSVHFTGELFF
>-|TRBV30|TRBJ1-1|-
TGTGCCTGGAGTAACGGGGGGGAAGCTTTCTTT
CAWSNGGEAFF
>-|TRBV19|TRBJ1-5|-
TGTGCCACCCGGGGGTTATTAGGTAATCAGCCCCAGCATTTT
CATRGLLGNQPQHF
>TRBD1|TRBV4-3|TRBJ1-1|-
TGCGCCAGCAGCCCAGGGGACAGGGTGAACACTGAAGCTTTCTTT
CASSPGDRVNTEAFF
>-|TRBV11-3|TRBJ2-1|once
TGTGCCAGCAGCAAACCCGGGCTAGCCGATGAGCAGTTCTTC
CASSKPGLADEQFF
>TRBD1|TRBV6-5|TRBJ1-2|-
TGTGCCAGTTGCCGGGACAGGGTTCATGGCTACACCTTC
CASCRDRVHGYTF
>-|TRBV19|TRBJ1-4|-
TGTGCCACCCGCACAGGAGGGCATGAAAAACTGTTTTTT
CATRTGGHEKLFF
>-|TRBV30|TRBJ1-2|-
TGTGCCTGGAGCACGGGGGGTGGCTACACCTTC
CAWSTGGGYTF
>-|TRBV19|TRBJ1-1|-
TGTGCCAGCGAGGGGGTCATGAACACTGAAGCTTTCTTT
CASEGVMNTEAFF
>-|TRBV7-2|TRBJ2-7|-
TGTGCCAGCAGCCCAGGGCACTACGAGCAGTACTTC
CASSPGHYEQYF
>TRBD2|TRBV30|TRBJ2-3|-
TGTGCCTGGAGTTTAATCCCGGGACTAGCGGCAACTAGCACAGATACGCAGTATTTT
CAWSLIPGLAATSTDTQYF
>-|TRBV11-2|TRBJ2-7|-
TGTGCCAGCAGCTTAAGGGGTCAGACCTACGAGCAGTACTTC
CASSLRGQTYEQYF
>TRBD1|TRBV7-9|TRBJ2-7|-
TGTGCCAGCAGCTCGGGGACAGGGGGCCCGTACGAGCAGTACTTC
CASSSGTGGPYEQYF
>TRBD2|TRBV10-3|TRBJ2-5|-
TGTGCCATCCAGGGACTAGGTCAAGAGACCCAGTACTTC
CAIQGLGQETQYF